The clone carrying this T cell receptor beta chain has just a few counts. Authors' analysis steps: Reference gene primer amplification gave nucleated cell count estimates. The method was immunoSEQ multiplex PCR; TCRdb's version includes in-frame clones alone and lacks a portion of them. V and J calls and clone size are given by that table; D and trimming were obtained from the DNA. The table has some 94,000 clones, around 87% seen once. CDR3 length equals 18 residues. With V trimmed by 3 bases and J by 4 bases, 13 bases remained unmatched. CDR1 is SEHNR, CDR2 FQNEAQ, per germline (reference sequence). The sample is drawn from a study of blood T cell repertoires in COVID-19. Study in general: Some COVID-19 samples were acute and others convalescent; all came from the United States, Italy and Spain. Sources were T cells, B-cell-depleted T cells, or PBMCs; the material itself was cDNA or gDNA.

The J gene is TRBJ1-3, the V gene TRBV7-9; 9 bases map to TRBD1. This TCR was recovered from a human donor in a cohort sampled during active COVID-19. The specimen sequenced was peripheral blood. The CDR3 loop is CASSFLPGTGLVGNTIYF. The CDR3 bases are TGTGCCAGCAGCTTCCTCCCCGGGACAGGGTTGGTCGGAAACACCATATATTTT.